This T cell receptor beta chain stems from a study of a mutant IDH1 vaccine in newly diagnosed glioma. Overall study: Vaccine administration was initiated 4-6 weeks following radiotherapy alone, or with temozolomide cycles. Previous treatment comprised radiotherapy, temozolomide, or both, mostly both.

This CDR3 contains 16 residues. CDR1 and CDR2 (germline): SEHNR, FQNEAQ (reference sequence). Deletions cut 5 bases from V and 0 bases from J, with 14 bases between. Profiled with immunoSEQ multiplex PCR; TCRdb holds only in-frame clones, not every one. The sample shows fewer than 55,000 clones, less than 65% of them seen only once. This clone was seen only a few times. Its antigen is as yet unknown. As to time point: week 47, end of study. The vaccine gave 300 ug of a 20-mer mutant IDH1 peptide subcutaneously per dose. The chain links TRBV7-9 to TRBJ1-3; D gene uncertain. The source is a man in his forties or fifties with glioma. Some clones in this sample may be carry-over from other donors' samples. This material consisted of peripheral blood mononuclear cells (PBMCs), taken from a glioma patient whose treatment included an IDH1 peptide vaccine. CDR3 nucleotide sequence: TGTGCCAGCAGCCCCCCGGGAAGGAACTCTGGAAACACCATATATTTT. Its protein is CASSPPGRNSGNTIYF.